The next 2 T cell receptor beta chains were all read from a single sample in a study of CD8 T cells in Susac syndrome. The authors reverse transcribed roughly 0.5 to 1 ug RNA with random hexamers. One entry per CDR3 protein results from TCRdb running MiXCR on the immunoSEQ multiplex PCR reads. The sample includes around 150,000 distinct CDR3 sequences, 85% to 95% seen only once; the top ten take roughly 0.14%. The specimen sequenced was CD4+ T cells from PBMCs. Source of these receptors: a human donor with Susac syndrome.

This clonotype was counted a few times. The J gene is TRBJ2-7, the V gene TRBV2; D call uncertain. V was pared by 5 bases and J by 4 bases, with 9 bases between. In germline, CDR1 is SNHLY, CDR2 FYNNEI. The CDR3 covers 12 residues. The chain's CDR3 is CASSRQVYEQYF. The CDR3 bases are TGTGCCAGCAGTCGGCAGGTTTACGAGCAGTACTTC.

The chain links TRBV3-1 to TRBJ2-4; D not certain. The CDR3 has 14 residues. Trimming shortened V by 4 bases and J by 8 bases, and 15 bases separated the two germline ends. Per germline, CDR1 LGHDT and CDR2 YNNKEL (reference sequence). The CDR3 DNA reads TGTGCCAGCAGCCGAGCAGGTTCCGAGGACATTCAGTACTTC. It codes for CASSRAGSEDIQYF.